Each of the 17 T cell receptor beta chains below was sequenced from the same sample in a study of cytomegalovirus exposure and HLA in healthy donors. The PCR contained 60 Vbeta and 13 Jbeta primers. Clones were sequenced by immunoSEQ multiplex PCR, and TCRdb holds only the in-frame ones, with some missing. The sample lists roughly 130,000 clones, roughly 62% occurring once. The sample taken for sequencing was PBMCs. These receptors originate from a man in his thirties or forties in good health and CMV-seropositive.

V usage is TRBV6-5 and J usage is TRBJ1-6; weak D call: TRBD1 (6 bases). Germline CDR1 and CDR2: MNHEY and SVGAGI. V lost 0 bases to trimming and J lost 7 bases, with 13 bases between them. This CDR3 is 16 amino acids long. The chain's CDR3 is CASSYSSRGGNSPLHF. The CDR3 bases are TGTGCCAGCAGTTACTCGTCCAGGGGAGGGAATTCACCCCTCCACTTT.

The chain employs TRBV19 and TRBJ1-1; 7 nucleotides agree with TRBD1. V dropped 6 bases and J dropped 1; count of bases not matched to a gene: 11. Per germline, CDR1 LNHDA and CDR2 SQIVND (reference sequence). This CDR3 has 16 residues. CDR3: CASRQGGFRGNTEAFF. Here the CDR3 DNA reads TGTGCCAGTAGACAAGGGGGCTTTAGAGGGAACACTGAAGCTTTCTTT.

The V and J genes are TRBV27 and TRBJ1-2; D is uncertain. From germline, CDR1 is MNHEY and CDR2 SMNVEV (reference sequence). This CDR3 comprises 13 residues. V was clipped by 6 bases and J by 4 bases, with 12 bases between them. CDR3 in DNA: TGTGCCAGCAGCCGCCAAGCAGGCTATGGCTACACCTTC. Translated: CASSRQAGYGYTF.

The chain combines TRBV18 with TRBJ1-5; 8 bases agree with TRBD1. There are 15 residues in the CDR3. J lost 4 bases, V lost 6 bases, and 8 bases had no gene match. The V gene's germline CDR1 is KGHSH and CDR2 LQKENI. CDR3 in DNA: TGTGCCAGCTCCCGGGACAGGAATATTAATCAGCCCCAGCATTTT. It codes for CASSRDRNINQPQHF. Combining the CDR3 with reference TRBV18 and TRBJ1-5 gives the whole variable domain NAGVMQNPRHLVRRRGQEARLRCSPMKGHSHVYWYRQLPEEGLKFMVYLQKENIIDESGMPKERFSAEFPKEGPSILRIQQVVRGDSAAYFCASSRDRNINQPQHFGDGTRLSIL.

The chain combines TRBV9 with TRBJ2-3; TRBD2 might be the D (5 bases). There are 14 residues in the CDR3. CDR1 and CDR2 from the germline V gene are SGDLS and YYNGEE. V was clipped by 2 bases and J by 6 bases, with 13 bases between them. The CDR3 sequence: CASSVGYGEDTQYF. The CDR3, as DNA: TGTGCCAGCAGCGTGGGTTACGGGGAGGATACGCAGTATTTT.

The V and J genes are TRBV6-1 and TRBJ2-3, with 11 bases aligning to TRBD2. The length of the CDR3 is 16 residues. Germline V gives CDR1 MNHNS, CDR2 SASEGT. V dropped 4 bases and J dropped 6; count of bases not matched to a gene: 9. The CDR3 loop reads CASSGNVAGGLDTQYF. The DNA for the CDR3 is TGTGCCAGCAGTGGGAACGTAGCGGGAGGGCTTGATACGCAGTATTTT.

The chain links TRBV19 to TRBJ2-7, with 7 bases that match TRBD2. Germline V gene data show CDR1 as LNHDA and CDR2 as SQIVND (reference sequence). V gave up 4 bases and J gave up 0 bases; unmatched junction bases: 3. CDR3 length equals 14 residues. CDR3 residues: CASSNGGSSYEQYF. In nucleotides, the CDR3 is TGTGCCAGTAGTAACGGCGGGAGCTCCTACGAGCAGTACTTC.

The genes are TRBV7-2 and TRBJ2-2, with 7 positions matching TRBD1. V shed 5 bases and J 4 bases; nucleotides not matched to a gene: 7. Germline V gene lookup returns CDR1 SGHTA and CDR2 FQGNSA. The CDR3 has 15 residues. In DNA, the CDR3 is TGTGCCAGCAGCAGCGACAGGGTTGTCACCGGGGAGCTGTTTTTT. This codes for CASSSDRVVTGELFF.

The chain combines TRBV6-6 with TRBJ2-7; 8 nucleotides line up with TRBD2. V was pared by 6 bases and J by 9 bases, with 10 bases of the junction left unmatched. The CDR3 runs 13 residues. Germline CDR1 MNHNY, CDR2 SVGAGI (reference sequence). The CDR3 loop reads CASSYGREDGQYF. The CDR3 nucleotides read TGTGCCAGCAGCTACGGGCGGGAGGATGGGCAGTACTTC.

The J gene is TRBJ2-5, the V gene TRBV5-1; D gene ambiguous. This CDR3 is 13 amino acids long. V lost 0 bases, J lost 3 bases, and 6 bases lay in between. Germline V gene lookup returns CDR1 SGHRS and CDR2 YFSETQ. CDR3 nucleotides: TGCGCCAGCAGCTTGGGACATGAAGAGACCCAGTACTTC. Translating it yields CASSLGHEETQYF.

The genes are TRBV7-9 and TRBJ1-2; D unclear. Trimming stripped 7 bases from V and 3 bases from J, with 15 bases between. CDR3 length: 14 amino acids. Germline CDR1 reads SEHNR; CDR2 reads FQNEAQ (reference sequence). The CDR3 loop reads CASTQSGKDYGYTF. The CDR3 region has the DNA TGTGCCAGCACCCAATCGGGTAAAGACTATGGCTACACCTTC. The entire variable domain, with the rest obtained from reference TRBV7-9 and TRBJ1-2, is as follows: DTGVSQNPRHKITKRGQNVTFRCDPISEHNRLYWYRQTLGQGPEFLTYFQNEAQLEKSRLLSDRFSAERPKGSFSTLEIQRTEQGDSAMYLCASTQSGKDYGYTFGSGTRLTVV.

This chain connects TRBV5-1 to TRBJ2-7; no definite D call. This CDR3 has 16 residues. From germline, CDR1 is SGHRS and CDR2 YFSETQ. V was clipped by 0 bases and J by 6 bases, with 19 bases between them. The CDR3 here is CASSLGQRNSFREQYF. The DNA for the CDR3 is TGCGCCAGCAGCTTGGGGCAAAGAAATAGCTTCCGCGAGCAGTACTTC. The full variable domain, its missing parts supplied by reference TRBV5-1 and TRBJ2-7, is KAGVTQTPRYLIKTRGQQVTLSCSPISGHRSVSWYQQTPGQGLQFLFEYFSETQRNKGNFPGRFSGRQFSNSRSEMNVSTLELGDSALYLCASSLGQRNSFREQYFGPGTRLTVT.

The chain couples TRBV10-1 to TRBJ2-3; 8 bases are a match to TRBD2. V shed 3 bases and J 3 bases; nucleotides not matched to a gene: 8. This CDR3 region has 16 residues. In germline, CDR1 is WNHNN, CDR2 SYGVQD (reference sequence). The CDR3 DNA follows: TGCGCCAGCAGTGATTCGACTAGCGTCGGAACAGATACGCAGTATTTT. Encoded protein: CASSDSTSVGTDTQYF.

This clone was seen more than once but under ten times. The V and J genes are TRBV6-5 and TRBJ1-4; a possible D gene is TRBD1 (5 bases). Germline CDR1 is MNHEY and CDR2 is SVGAGI. The CDR3 runs 14 residues. Trimming stripped 10 bases from V and 8 bases from J, with 20 bases between. CDR3 DNA: TGTGCCACCAGGCGGGTGGGGGGAGGAGAAAAACTGTTTTTT. Translation: CATRRVGGGEKLFF.

The J gene is TRBJ1-2, the V gene TRBV10-3, with D hard to call. The CDR3 totals 15 residues. CDR1 ENHRY and CDR2 SYGVKD come from the germline V gene. Deletions cut 6 bases from V and 1 base from J, with 15 bases between. CDR3 bases: TGTGCCATCAGCGAGCTCCTCGGAGTTAACTATGGCTACACCTTC. Residues: CAISELLGVNYGYTF.

The V gene is TRBV29-1, the J gene TRBJ1-1; no clear D. Trimming stripped 3 bases from V and 4 bases from J, with 12 bases between. This CDR3 region has 13 residues. Germline V lookup: CDR1 SQVTM, CDR2 ANQGSEA. The CDR3 protein is CSVDEMVGTEAFF. The CDR3 DNA reads as TGCAGCGTTGATGAGATGGTTGGCACTGAAGCTTTCTTT.

This chain links TRBV4-3 with TRBJ2-7; TRBD2 aligns across 9 bases. CDR3 length: 15 amino acids. The germline gives CDR1 LGHNA, CDR2 YSLEER. After removal of 2 bases from V and 7 bases from J, the junction contained 9 bases not matched to a gene. In DNA form, the CDR3 reads TGCGCCAGCAGCCAAAAGCAAGCGGGAGGTCATGAGCAGTACTTC. Its translation is CASSQKQAGGHEQYF.